This TCR beta chain originates from a study of blood T cell repertoires in COVID-19. Across the study: The United States, Italy and Spain were the sources of the acute and convalescent COVID-19 samples. From T cells, B-cell-depleted T cells, or PBMCs came the material, which was cDNA or gDNA.

Study processing details: For nucleated cells, counts were estimated from reference gene primer amplification. The data were produced by immunoSEQ multiplex PCR, yet TCRdb's version contains in-frame clones alone and is incomplete. V and J calls and clone size are those listed in that table; D and trimming were worked out from the DNA. Among 160,000 or so clones listed, 70% to 90% were seen once. With 3 bases clipped from V and 4 bases from J, the junction kept 2 bases outside the gene matches. The length of the CDR3 is 15 residues. Germline lookup yields CDR1 MNHNS and CDR2 SASEGT. The gene calls are TRBV6-1 and TRBJ1-5; 11 nucleotides agree with TRBD1. Sequenced: peripheral blood. The receptor comes from a woman in her sixties or seventies with acute or convalescent COVID-19. Here the CDR3 reads CASSEGTGGNQPQHF. As DNA, the CDR3 is TGTGCCAGCAGTGAGGGGACAGGGGGTAATCAGCCCCAGCATTTT.